This T cell receptor (beta chain) stems from a study of blood T cell repertoires in COVID-19. Study-wide context: From T cells, B-cell-depleted T cells, or PBMCs came the material, which was cDNA or gDNA.

Only in-frame clones appear in the TCRdb table, and some are missing; sequencing was by immunoSEQ multiplex PCR. The sample includes roughly 250,000 clones, 70% to 90% of them seen just once. Individuals drawn from about 26 US areas were about 18 to 100 years old. Participants were placed into cohorts based on the clinical history they reported. Recovered status applied to Cohort 3 donors who had two consecutive negative PCRs. It also applied to those with clearance or with symptom resolution. The germline V gene has CDR1 MNHEY and CDR2 SVGAGI. V lost 4 bases and J lost 4; bases outside the gene matches: 7. The CDR3 consists of 15 residues.

The source of this sequence is a woman younger than 45 who had recovered from COVID-19. The chain links TRBV6-5 to TRBJ1-5; 7 bases map to TRBD1. The sample consisted of PBMCs or T cells enriched from blood (not recorded which). The CDR3 DNA follows: TGTGCCAGCAGTTTCGACAGGGTAGGGAATCAGCCCCAGCATTTT. Translation: CASSFDRVGNQPQHF.